What follows are 12 T cell receptor beta chains derived from one specimen sequenced in a study of T cells in Graves' hyperthyroidism and ophthalmopathy. It was RNA transcripts that yielded the amplified TCR beta CDR3 regions. HTBI primers were employed in a first-round RT-PCR of the TCR CDR3. TCRdb passed the multiplex PCR reads through MiXCR, listing each CDR3 protein once. The sample lists fewer than 650,000 distinct CDR3 sequences; over 45% were seen once. Sequencing used peripheral blood or thyroid tissue (not recorded which). The receptors shown here come from an adult woman with Graves' disease, either hyperthyroidism or ophthalmopathy (not recorded which).

Points on this clonotype: Since a much larger clone is just one base distant, this may be a read error. The gene calls are TRBV12-3 or TRBV12-4 and TRBJ1-2, with 9 bases fitting TRBD1. The CDR3 consists of 16 residues. Germline trimming cut 2 bases from V and 5 bases from J; bases unmatched to any gene: 9. Here the CDR3 reads CASSLPPGQGGYGYTF. DNA for the CDR3: TGTGCCAGCAGTTTACCCCCGGGACAGGGAGGTTATGGCTACACCTTC.

This clonotype has just a few counts. The chain has TRBV28 and TRBJ2-5; D might be TRBD1 or TRBD2, each matching 5 bases. With 11 bases removed from V and 6 bases from J, the gap between germline ends came to 16 bases. Germline loops: CDR1 MDHEN, CDR2 SYDVKM. The CDR3 contains 12 residues. The CDR3, as DNA: TGTGCCGGGGGAACGGGATGGCAGACCCAGTACTTC. Translation gives CAGGTGWQTQYF.

The chain combines TRBV19 with TRBJ2-1; 7 nucleotides agree with TRBD1. The germline gives CDR1 LNHDA, CDR2 SQIVND (reference sequence). Unmatched junction bases numbered 3, after V lost 4 bases and J lost 6 bases. The CDR3 is 13 amino acids. CDR3: CASSKAGGNEQFF. DNA for the CDR3: TGTGCCAGTAGTAAGGCAGGGGGCAATGAGCAGTTCTTC.

This clonotype was counted at least ten times. V usage is TRBV20-1 and J usage is TRBJ1-2; 7 nucleotides agree with TRBD1. Trimming removed 3 bases from V and 4 bases from J; junction bases left unmatched: 2. The CDR3 loop spans 12 amino acids. Germline V gene data show CDR1 as DFQATT and CDR2 as SNEGSKA (reference sequence). CDR3 sequence reads: CSARGQLYGYTF. The CDR3, as DNA: TGCAGTGCTAGGGGACAGCTCTATGGCTACACCTTC.

CDR3 sequence (DNA): TGTGCCAGCACCCCAACCAGCGGTGGGACAGATACGCAGTATTTT. It yields the protein CASTPTSGGTDTQYF. This chain connects TRBV7-9 to TRBJ2-3, with D perhaps matching TRBD2 (5 bases). Trimming left V 7 bases short and J 3 bases short, with 17 bases between. The germline V gene has CDR1 SEHNR and CDR2 FQNEAQ (reference sequence). CDR3 size: 15 residues. The variable domain in full, completed from reference TRBV7-9 and TRBJ2-3, reads DTGVSQNPRHKITKRGQNVTFRCDPISEHNRLYWYRQTLGQGPEFLTYFQNEAQLEKSRLLSDRFSAERPKGSFSTLEIQRTEQGDSAMYLCASTPTSGGTDTQYFGPGTRLTVL.

This clonotype was seen more than once but under ten times. The rearrangement uses TRBV6-5 and TRBJ1-2; 8 positions agree with TRBD1. Germline CDR1 MNHEY, CDR2 SVGAGI. The V and J ends lost 0 bases and 5 bases, in that order; junction bases with no gene match: 8. The CDR3 has 16 residues. The CDR3 region has the DNA TGTGCCAGCAGTTACTCGGGGCAGGGGGCCGGATATGGCTACACCTTC. Protein product: CASSYSGQGAGYGYTF.

This clonotype was counted many times. The V gene is TRBV4-2, the J gene TRBJ2-2, with 8 bases identical to TRBD2. Losses at the gene ends were 3 bases for V and 2 bases for J; bases not matched to a gene: 8. Germline V gene lookup returns CDR1 LGHNA and CDR2 YNFKEQ. This CDR3 is 17 amino acids long. CDR3 in amino acids: CASSHKLAATNTGELFF. The CDR3 coding sequence is TGTGCCAGCAGCCACAAACTAGCGGCCACAAACACCGGGGAGCTGTTTTTT.

V gene TRBV10-3 combines with J gene TRBJ2-5, with 10 bases fitting TRBD2. The V segment lost 0 bases and the J segment 5 bases; nucleotides outside the gene matches: 3. CDR1 ENHRY and CDR2 SYGVKD come from the germline V gene. The CDR3 loop spans 15 amino acids. The CDR3 bases are TGTGCCATCAGTGAGTCGGGACTAGCGAGTGAGACCCAGTACTTC. Residues: CAISESGLASETQYF.

On this clonotype: A much more abundant neighbour one base away suggests this may be a read error. This chain uses TRBV19 with TRBJ1-1; weak D call: TRBD1 (6 bases). Germline CDR1 reads LNHDA; CDR2 reads SQIVND (reference sequence). The CDR3 loop spans 16 amino acids. As DNA, the CDR3 is TGTGCCAGTAGTAACGCTGCGGCAGGGAGGGACACTGAAACTTTCTTT. Its protein is CASSNAAAGRDTETFF. The whole variable domain, remainder taken from reference TRBV19 and TRBJ1-1, is DGGITQSPKYLFRKEGQNVTLSCEQNLNHDAMYWYRQDPGQGLRLIYYSQIVNDFQKGDIAEGYSVSREKKESFPLTVTSAQKNPTAFYLCASSNAAAGRDTETFFGQGTRLTVV.

The chain employs TRBV9 and TRBJ1-6, with TRBD1 matching 9 bases. V lost 3 bases and J lost 0; bases outside the gene matches: 4. Germline values: CDR1 SGDLS, CDR2 YYNGEE. This CDR3 comprises 17 residues. Here the CDR3 DNA reads TGTGCCAGCAGCGGGACAGGGGACAGCTCCTATAATTCACCCCTCCACTTT. As protein: CASSGTGDSSYNSPLHF.

The sample holds a few counts of this clonotype. This chain's CDR3 is CSAREGGSGNTIYF. The CDR3, as DNA: TGCAGTGCTCGTGAAGGGGGTTCTGGAAACACCATATATTTT. V usage is TRBV20-1 and J usage is TRBJ1-3; TRBD1 is a possible D gene (6 bases). The CDR3 has 14 residues. V gave up 5 bases and J gave up 1 base, with 12 bases separating them. Germline CDR1 and CDR2: DFQATT and SNEGSKA (reference sequence).

The V call is TRBV9, the J call TRBJ2-7; D is possibly TRBD1 or TRBD2 (6 bases each). The germline CDR1 and CDR2 sequences are SGDLS and YYNGEE. The V and J ends lost 3 bases and 5 bases respectively, with 15 bases between them. The CDR3 totals 14 residues. CDR3 in DNA: TGTGCCAGCAGCGGGGCTGGGGGGCCCCACGAGCAGTACTTC. It translates to CASSGAGGPHEQYF.